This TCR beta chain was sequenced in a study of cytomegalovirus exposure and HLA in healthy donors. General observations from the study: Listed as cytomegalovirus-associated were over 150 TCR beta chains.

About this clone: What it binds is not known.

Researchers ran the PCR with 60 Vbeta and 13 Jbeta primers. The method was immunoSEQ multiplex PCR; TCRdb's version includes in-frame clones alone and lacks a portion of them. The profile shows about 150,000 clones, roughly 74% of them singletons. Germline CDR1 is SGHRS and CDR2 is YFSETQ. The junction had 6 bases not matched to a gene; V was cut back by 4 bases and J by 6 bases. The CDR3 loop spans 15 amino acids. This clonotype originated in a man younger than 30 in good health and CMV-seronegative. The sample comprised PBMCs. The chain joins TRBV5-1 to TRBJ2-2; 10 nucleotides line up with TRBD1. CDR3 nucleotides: TGCGCCAGCAGCGTCCGGGACAGGGGCGCCGGGGAGCTGTTTTTT. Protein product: CASSVRDRGAGELFF.